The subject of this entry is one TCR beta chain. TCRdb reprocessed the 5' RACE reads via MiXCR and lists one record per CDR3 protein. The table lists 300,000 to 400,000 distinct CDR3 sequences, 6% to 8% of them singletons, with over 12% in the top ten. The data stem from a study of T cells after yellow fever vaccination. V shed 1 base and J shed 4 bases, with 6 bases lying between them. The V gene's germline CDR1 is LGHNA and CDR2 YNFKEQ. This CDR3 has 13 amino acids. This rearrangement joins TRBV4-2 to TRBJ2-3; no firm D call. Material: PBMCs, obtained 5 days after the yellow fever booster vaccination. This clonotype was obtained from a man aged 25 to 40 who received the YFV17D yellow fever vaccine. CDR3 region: CASSQGASDTQYF. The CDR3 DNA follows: TGTGCCAGCAGCCAAGGCGCATCAGATACGCAGTATTTT.